Presented here are 28 T cell receptor beta chains from one specimen sequenced in a study of T cells after yellow fever vaccination. TCRdb reprocessed the 5' RACE reads with MiXCR, giving one entry per CDR3 protein. The sample lists 200,000 to 300,000 distinct CDR3 sequences; 10% to 15% were seen once. The sequencing used CD4+ T cells sorted from PBMCs, collected 45 days after the yellow fever booster vaccination. The receptors come from a man between 25 and 39 years old who received the YFV17D yellow fever vaccine.

This clonotype was picked up a small number of times. This chain uses TRBV7-6 with TRBJ2-3; D is undetermined. Between the trimmed V and J ends, which lost 5 bases and 2 bases, there was a span of 11 bases. Germline loops: CDR1 SGHVS, CDR2 FNYEAQ. CDR3 length: 14 amino acids. This CDR3 is CASSVGRNTDTQYF. DNA of the CDR3: TGTGCCAGCAGCGTAGGACGAAACACAGATACGCAGTATTTT.

The V gene is TRBV30, the J gene TRBJ2-1; possible D gene TRBD2, 5 bases. This CDR3 spans 13 amino acids. V was clipped by 8 bases and J by 0 bases, with 11 bases between them. CDR1 GTSNPN and CDR2 SVGIG come from the germline V gene (reference sequence). This CDR3 reads CAGYSGSYNEQFF. The DNA for the CDR3 is TGTGCCGGATACAGCGGCTCCTACAATGAGCAGTTCTTC. The whole variable domain, remainder taken from reference TRBV30 and TRBJ2-1, is SQTIHQWPATLVQPVGSPLSLECTVEGTSNPNLYWYRQAAGRGLQLLFYSVGIGQISSEVPQNLSASRPQDRQFILSSKKLLLSDSGFYLCAGYSGSYNEQFFGPGTRLTVL.

This clonotype has a count of ten or more. The chain uses TRBV5-1 and TRBJ2-2; the D gene could be TRBD1 or TRBD2 (5 bases each). The V and J ends lost 3 bases and 4 bases respectively, with 19 bases between them. Per germline, CDR1 SGHRS and CDR2 YFSETQ. The CDR3 is made up of 17 amino acids. CDR3 sequence reads: CASSSGTVLAFTGELFF. For the CDR3, the DNA is TGCGCCAGCAGCTCGGGGACGGTTCTCGCGTTCACCGGGGAGCTGTTTTTT.

This clonotype has just a few counts. The gene calls are TRBV6-5 and TRBJ2-1; 15 bases are shared with TRBD2. The CDR3 is made up of 16 amino acids. Germline CDR1 and CDR2: MNHEY and SVGAGI. Germline trimming cut 7 bases from V and 7 bases from J; bases unmatched to any gene: 8. The CDR3 reads CASISPGLAGGNEQFF. Here the CDR3 DNA reads TGTGCCAGCATTAGTCCGGGACTAGCGGGAGGTAATGAGCAGTTCTTC.

There are a few counts of this clonotype. The V gene is TRBV7-2, the J gene TRBJ2-7, with D possibly being TRBD1 or TRBD2 (5 bases each). Germline values: CDR1 SGHTA, CDR2 FQGNSA. V lost 4 bases and J lost 4, with 14 bases in between. The CDR3 sequence is 14 residues long. The CDR3 DNA sequence: TGTGCCAGCAGCTCCAGGGCAGGGACGTACGAGCAGTACTTC. This codes for CASSSRAGTYEQYF.

The rearrangement links TRBV18 to TRBJ2-5, with a possible D match to TRBD2 (5 bases). CDR1 and CDR2 (germline): KGHSH, LQKENI. V dropped 0 bases and J dropped 1 base, with 6 bases sitting between them. The CDR3 covers 14 residues. The CDR3 sequence is CASSPPGLQETQYF. The CDR3 DNA reads TGTGCCAGCTCACCACCTGGACTCCAAGAGACCCAGTACTTC.

The rearrangement links TRBV5-4 to TRBJ2-7; tentative D call: TRBD1 (6 bases). The germline gives CDR1 SGHNT, CDR2 YYREEE (reference sequence). This CDR3 has 13 amino acids. With 6 bases removed from V and 4 bases from J, the gap between germline ends came to 14 bases. The CDR3 reads CASTSGTKYEQYF. CDR3 nucleotide sequence: TGTGCCAGCACCTCGGGGACAAAGTACGAGCAGTACTTC.

CDR3 in amino acids: CASRDTGWGSYEQYF. The CDR3 nucleotides are TGTGCCAGCAGAGACACAGGGTGGGGAAGCTACGAGCAGTACTTC. The rearrangement uses TRBV12-3 or TRBV12-4 and TRBJ2-7; maybe TRBD1 (6 bases). The CDR3 runs to 15 residues. Trimming took 6 bases from V and 3 from J, leaving 18 bases between them.

Remarks on this clonotype: One end of the junction is discordant with germline, which a read error may explain. The chain has TRBV3-1 and TRBJ2-5; weak D call: TRBD2 (6 bases). Germline values: CDR1 LGHDT, CDR2 YNNKEL (reference sequence). The CDR3 runs 15 residues. The CDR3 DNA is TGTGCCACCAGCCACGGGACCTCAGGAGGGGAGACCCAGTACTTC. This encodes CATSHGTSGGETQYF.

This clonotype was observed a few times. This chain links TRBV29-1 with TRBJ2-5; tentative D call: TRBD1 (6 bases). Germline-derived CDR1 and CDR2 are SQVTM and ANQGSEA. This CDR3 region has 14 residues. V shed 6 bases and J shed 0 bases, with 14 bases lying between them. This CDR3 reads CSVPDRGYQETQYF. The CDR3 DNA sequence: TGCAGCGTCCCGGACAGAGGATACCAAGAGACCCAGTACTTC.

There are many counts of this clonotype. V and J are TRBV4-3 and TRBJ2-1; D is uncertain. Germline loops: CDR1 LGHNA, CDR2 YSLEER. V was pared by 2 bases and J by 3 bases, with 5 bases between. The CDR3 is made up of 13 amino acids. The CDR3 region is CASSQINYNEQFF. For the CDR3, the DNA is TGCGCCAGCAGCCAAATCAACTACAATGAGCAGTTCTTC.

The chain uses TRBV19 and TRBJ2-1; TRBD1 aligns across 7 bases. There are 13 residues in the CDR3. Germline CDR1 reads LNHDA; CDR2 reads SQIVND (reference sequence). V dropped 3 bases and J dropped 6; count of bases not matched to a gene: 2. The CDR3 DNA follows: TGTGCCAGTAGTATCGACAGGGCCAATGAGCAGTTCTTC. This encodes CASSIDRANEQFF.

This clonotype came up many times. The chain uses TRBV28 and TRBJ2-7, with 10 bases matching TRBD1. CDR1 and CDR2 (germline): MDHEN, SYDVKM. Trimming removed 1 base from V and 6 bases from J; junction bases left unmatched: 6. CDR3 length: 15 residues. CDR3 coding DNA: TGTGCCAGCAGTTTATCCCTGGGACAGGGGTTCGAGCAGTACTTC. Amino acid sequence: CASSLSLGQGFEQYF.

This clonotype was observed a handful of times. The J gene is TRBJ2-5, the V gene TRBV29-1; possible D gene TRBD1, 5 bases. Germline loops: CDR1 SQVTM, CDR2 ANQGSEA. This CDR3 region has 12 residues. V lost 4 bases, J lost 5 bases, and 11 bases lay in between. CDR3 residues: CSVGVGAETQYF. The CDR3 bases are TGCAGCGTTGGTGTTGGGGCGGAGACCCAGTACTTC. Complete variable domain (other parts from reference TRBV29-1 and TRBJ2-5): SAVISQKPSRDICQRGTSLTIQCQVDSQVTMMFWYRQQPGQSLTLIATANQGSEATYESGFVIDKFPISRPNLTFSTLTVSNMSPEDSSIYLCSVGVGAETQYFGPGTRLLVL.

This clonotype was seen only a few times. The genes are TRBV5-4 and TRBJ2-1, with 8 bases matching TRBD1. The CDR3 consists of 14 residues. The germline CDR1 and CDR2 sequences are SGHNT and YYREEE (reference sequence). With 1 base clipped from V and 5 bases from J, the junction kept 2 bases outside the gene matches. The CDR3 sequence: CASSLQGANNEQFF. The CDR3 coding sequence is TGTGCCAGCAGCTTGCAGGGGGCGAACAATGAGCAGTTCTTC. Together with reference TRBV5-4 and TRBJ2-1, the CDR3 gives the full variable domain: ETGVTQSPTHLIKTRGQQVTLRCSSQSGHNTVSWYQQALGQGPQFIFQYYREEENGRGNFPPRFSGLQFPNYSSELNVNALELDDSALYLCASSLQGANNEQFFGPGTRLTVL.

The chain carries TRBV10-3 and TRBJ2-5, with 10 nucleotides matching TRBD1. Germline V lookup: CDR1 ENHRY, CDR2 SYGVKD. V lost 2 bases and J lost 5; bases outside the gene matches: 2. CDR3 size: 14 residues. Written as DNA, the CDR3 is TGTGCCATCAGTGAGGACAGGGGGCTGGAGACCCAGTACTTC. Translated, it gives CAISEDRGLETQYF.

This clonotype was counted many times. V and J are TRBV4-3 and TRBJ1-1, with D tentatively TRBD1 (5 bases). The V end lost 3 bases, the J end lost 1 base, and 18 bases lay between the germline ends. The CDR3 is made up of 17 amino acids. CDR1 is LGHNA and CDR2 is YSLEER in the germline V gene. This CDR3 is CASSHRPTGRTNTEAFF. CDR3 sequence (DNA): TGCGCCAGCAGCCATCGACCAACGGGACGAACGAACACTGAAGCTTTCTTT.

The V call is TRBV25-1, the J call TRBJ1-6; D may be TRBD1 (6 bases). Germline V lookup: CDR1 MGHDK, CDR2 SYGVNS. The CDR3 runs to 16 residues. The V end lost 4 bases, the J end lost 8 bases, and 18 bases lay between the germline ends. The CDR3 sequence is CASSAPGQLADSPLHF. As DNA, the CDR3 is TGTGCCAGCAGTGCCCCCGGACAGCTAGCGGATTCACCCCTCCACTTT.

The chain couples TRBV18 to TRBJ2-7; 8 nucleotides agree with TRBD2. Germline V CDR1 and CDR2: KGHSH, LQKENI. CDR3 length: 16 amino acids. J was trimmed by 2 bases and V by 5 bases; bases with no gene match: 11. The CDR3 loop reads CASSSTTSGGTYEQYF. In DNA form, the CDR3 reads TGTGCCAGCTCATCGACTACTAGCGGAGGGACCTACGAGCAGTACTTC.

A few counts support this clonotype. The chain links TRBV5-4 to TRBJ2-7; D ambiguous. Germline V gives CDR1 SGHNT, CDR2 YYREEE (reference sequence). This CDR3 contains 11 residues. Trimming stripped 7 bases from V and 4 bases from J, with 9 bases between. CDR3 sequence (DNA): TGTGCCAGCGGGGAACGTTACGAGCAGTACTTC. Amino acids: CASGERYEQYF.

This clonotype came up a few times. The CDR3 DNA sequence: TGTGCCAGCAGTTTGGGGCAGCACTCACCCCTCCACTTT. As protein: CASSLGQHSPLHF. The chain employs TRBV7-9 and TRBJ1-6, with D maybe TRBD1 (5 bases). In germline, CDR1 is SEHNR, CDR2 FQNEAQ (reference sequence). This CDR3 has 13 residues. Trimming removed 6 bases from V and 10 bases from J, with 13 bases in between.

In its sample, this clonotype was seen a few times. V and J are TRBV7-2 and TRBJ2-1; 9 bases are shared with TRBD2. Germline V gives CDR1 SGHTA, CDR2 FQGNSA. The length of the CDR3 is 16 residues. J gave up 4 bases and V 8 bases, and 12 bases lay outside the gene matches. The CDR3 DNA reads TGTGCCAGCCCGGGGAGGCGGGAGGGGAAATACAATGAGCAGTTCTTC. It encodes CASPGRREGKYNEQFF.

The sample holds a few counts of this clonotype. The chain is built from TRBV6-2 or TRBV6-3 and TRBJ2-5; TRBD1 might be the D (6 bases). The CDR3 loop spans 14 amino acids. V dropped 2 bases and J dropped 2 bases, with 9 bases sitting between them. Germline lookup yields CDR1 MNHEY and CDR2 SVGEGT. The CDR3 DNA sequence: TGTGCCAGCAGTTACCCCGGACAGCAAGAGACCCAGTACTTC. Protein: CASSYPGQQETQYF.

This clonotype has at least ten counts. The CDR3 coding sequence is TGTGCCAGCAGCCAAGGTGGTGGACAGTACGGGACCCAGTACTTC. Translation: CASSQGGGQYGTQYF. V usage is TRBV25-1 and J usage is TRBJ2-5; a possible D gene is TRBD1 (6 bases). In germline, CDR1 is MGHDK, CDR2 SYGVNS. The CDR3 is made up of 15 amino acids. The ends were cut back, 6 bases at V and 7 bases at J, with 21 bases in the middle.

The V gene is TRBV7-2, the J gene TRBJ1-1; D remains ambiguous. Germline assignment: CDR1 SGHTA and CDR2 FQGNSA. The CDR3 loop spans 15 amino acids. V was trimmed by 5 bases and J by 5 bases, leaving 18 bases between them. CDR3 DNA sequence: TGTGCCAGCAGCCCGGGCCTGGGTAGTGGGACTGAAGCTTTCTTT. Translating it yields CASSPGLGSGTEAFF.

The chain joins TRBV20-1 to TRBJ2-3; 8 bases match TRBD2. Looked up from germline, CDR1 is DFQATT and CDR2 is SNEGSKA (reference sequence). The ends lost 1 base at V and 7 bases at J; junction bases unmatched: 10. This CDR3 has 15 amino acids. The CDR3 DNA is TGCAGTGCTAGAGCCAGCGGGAGTAAAGGAAATACGCAGTATTTT. It codes for CSARASGSKGNTQYF.

This rearrangement joins TRBV12-3 or TRBV12-4 to TRBJ2-1; TRBD2 aligns across 10 bases. The trim removed 2 bases at V and 8 bases at J, leaving 12 bases unmatched. The CDR3 sequence is 17 residues long. The CDR3 reads CASSLMAAGTSAHEQFF. CDR3 sequence (DNA): TGTGCCAGCAGTTTAATGGCAGCTGGGACTAGCGCCCATGAGCAGTTCTTC.

The V gene is TRBV7-8, the J gene TRBJ2-2, with a weak D call TRBD1 (7 bases). Between the trimmed V and J ends, which lost 5 bases and 7 bases, there was a span of 14 bases. Germline V gene lookup returns CDR1 SGHVS and CDR2 FQNEAQ. CDR3 length: 14 amino acids. The CDR3 spells CASSPGGKDGELFF. The CDR3 DNA is TGTGCCAGCAGCCCAGGGGGGAAAGACGGGGAGCTGTTTTTT.